Each of the 4 T cell receptor beta chains below was sequenced from the same sample in a study of Ad26.COV2.S vaccination and SARS-CoV-2 variants (dated by TCRdb to 2020 to 2022). Reading the label with the study, this specimen's treatment or condition is: 19 received Ad26.COV2.S at low or high dose, single or two shots; a few received placebo; per-sample allocation not given. For vaccine and placebo recipients, repertoires were sequenced using samples collected on day 63 after the first injection. The library was produced with the immunoSEQ multiplex PCR assay. The clones in this table, taken by TCRdb from immuneACCESS, are in-frame only. Not every clone is retained; where verified, under half of the shortfall comes from an unresolved V gene, and the cause of the rest is unknown. The table for this sample lists 440,000 or so clones; 80% to 95% of them were counted only once. Roughly 4% of the sample is held by the ten biggest clonotypes.

The sequenced sample was peripheral blood, obtained in a trial of Ad26.COV2.S vaccine versus placebo. Receptors were obtained from a person aged 18 to 65 who received the Ad26.COV2.S COVID-19 vaccine or a placebo.

The chain combines TRBV4-1 with TRBJ1-2; 8 bases align to TRBD1. CDR1 and CDR2 (germline): MGHRA, YSYEKL. The CDR3 spans 14 residues. Trimming cost V 3 bases and J 8 bases; bases outside gene matches: 8. CDR3 amino acids: CASSHSTGAQGYTF. DNA for the CDR3: TGCGCCAGCAGCCATTCGACAGGGGCCCAAGGCTACACCTTC.

CDR3 loop: CASQYEETQYF. Written as DNA, the CDR3 is TGTGCCAGCCAATACGAGGAGACCCAGTACTTC. The chain recombines TRBV27 with TRBJ2-5; no reliable D call. There are 11 residues in the CDR3. Trimming pared 8 bases from V and 5 bases from J, leaving 9 bases between. Germline V CDR1 and CDR2: MNHEY, SMNVEV (reference sequence).

The V and J genes are TRBV7-2 and TRBJ1-2; the match to TRBD1 covers 7 bases. Germline loops: CDR1 SGHTA, CDR2 FQGNSA. V was clipped by 5 bases and J by 1 base; unmatched bases: 4. CDR3 length equals 14 residues. CDR3 sequence: CASSSNRGNYGYTF. In nucleotides, the CDR3 is TGTGCCAGCAGCAGTAACAGGGGTAACTATGGCTACACCTTC.

In this sample, this clone turned up a few times. The CDR3 nucleotides read TGTGCCAGCAGGGGCCGTGCCGAGCAGTACTTC. Encoded protein: CASRGRAEQYF. V and J are TRBV28 and TRBJ2-7; D is ambiguous. The CDR3 runs 11 residues. The V gene's germline CDR1 is MDHEN and CDR2 SYDVKM. Deletions cut 6 bases from V and 6 bases from J, with 9 bases between.